The TCR beta chain described here comes from a study of CD8+CD57+ T cells in acquired aplastic anemia. Study background: The DNA of sorted CD4+ and CD8+ cells averaged approximately 3.4 ug. CD4+ cell libraries from healthy donors averaged around 11 million reads.

Study-level findings and limits: There were some 30 CD8+ CDR3 sequences that occurred in both patients and controls. Between the patient and control groups, CD8+ Simpson's diversity did not differ significantly.

In regard to this clonotype: Its antigen is unidentified.

Per the germline V gene, CDR1 is KGHDR and CDR2 is SFDVKD. This CDR3 is 16 amino acids long. The junction had 4 bases not matched to a gene; V was cut back by 4 bases and J by 2 bases. TCR beta VDJ and CDR3 profiles were obtained from a genomic DNA template. TCRdb used MiXCR to reprocess the reads, holding one entry per CDR3 protein. The data show under 200,000 distinct CDR3 sequences, with roughly 40% seen just once and around 0.96% held by the top ten. This chain links TRBV24-1 with TRBJ2-1; 10 bases are a match to TRBD2. This clonotype was obtained from a human donor in good health. Sequenced sample: sorted CD4+, CD8+, or CD8+CD57+ T cells (not recorded which) from PBMCs. As DNA, the CDR3 is TGTGCCACCAGTGACCTTAGCGGGAGGACCTACAATGAGCAGTTCTTC. It codes for CATSDLSGRTYNEQFF.